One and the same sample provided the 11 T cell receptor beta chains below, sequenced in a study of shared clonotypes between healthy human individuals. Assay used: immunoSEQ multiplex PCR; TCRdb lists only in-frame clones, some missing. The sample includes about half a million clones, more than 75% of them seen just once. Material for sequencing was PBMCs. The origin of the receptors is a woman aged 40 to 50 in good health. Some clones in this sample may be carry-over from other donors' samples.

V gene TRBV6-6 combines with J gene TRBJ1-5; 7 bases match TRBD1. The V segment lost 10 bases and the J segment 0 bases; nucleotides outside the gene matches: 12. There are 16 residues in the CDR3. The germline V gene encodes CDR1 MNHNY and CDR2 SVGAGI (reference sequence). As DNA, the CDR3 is TGTGCCACCCGGAGACAGGGTCGGGATAGCAATCAGCCCCAGCATTTT. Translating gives CATRRQGRDSNQPQHF.

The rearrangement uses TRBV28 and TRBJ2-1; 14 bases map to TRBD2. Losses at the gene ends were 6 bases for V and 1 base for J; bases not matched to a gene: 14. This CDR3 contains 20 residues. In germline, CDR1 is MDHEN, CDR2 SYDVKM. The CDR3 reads CASRPYWGTSGRESYNEQFF. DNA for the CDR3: TGTGCCAGCAGACCCTACTGGGGGACTAGCGGGAGAGAGTCCTACAATGAGCAGTTCTTC. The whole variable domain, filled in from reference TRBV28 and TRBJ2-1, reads DVKVTQSSRYLVKRTGEKVFLECVQDMDHENMFWYRQDPGLGLRLIYFSYDVKMKEKGDIPEGYSVSREKKERFSLILESASTNQTSMYLCASRPYWGTSGRESYNEQFFGPGTRLTVL.

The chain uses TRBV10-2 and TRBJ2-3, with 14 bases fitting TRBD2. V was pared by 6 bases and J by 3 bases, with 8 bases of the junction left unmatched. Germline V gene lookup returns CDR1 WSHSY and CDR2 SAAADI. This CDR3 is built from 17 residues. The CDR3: CASSEETSGRGTDTQYF. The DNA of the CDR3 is TGCGCCAGCAGCGAGGAGACTAGCGGGAGGGGGACAGATACGCAGTATTTT.

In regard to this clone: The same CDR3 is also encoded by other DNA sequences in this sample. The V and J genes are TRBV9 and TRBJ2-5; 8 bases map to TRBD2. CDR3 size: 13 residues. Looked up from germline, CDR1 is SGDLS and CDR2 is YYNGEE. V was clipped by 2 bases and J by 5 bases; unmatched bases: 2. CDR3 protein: CASSVGTRETQYF. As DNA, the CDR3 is TGTGCCAGCAGCGTTGGGACTAGGGAGACCCAGTACTTC.

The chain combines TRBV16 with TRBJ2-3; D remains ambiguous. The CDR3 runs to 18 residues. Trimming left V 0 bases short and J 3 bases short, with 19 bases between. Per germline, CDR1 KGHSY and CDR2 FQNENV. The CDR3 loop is CASSQSYARAYVTDTQYF. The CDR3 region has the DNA TGTGCCAGCAGCCAATCGTACGCTCGAGCTTATGTGACAGATACGCAGTATTTT.

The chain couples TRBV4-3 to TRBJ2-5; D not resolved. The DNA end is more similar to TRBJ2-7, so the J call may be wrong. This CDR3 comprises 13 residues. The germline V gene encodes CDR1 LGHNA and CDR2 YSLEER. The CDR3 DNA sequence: TGCGCCAGCAGCCAAGGAGACTCCTACGAGCAGTACTTC. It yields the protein CASSQGDSYEQYF.

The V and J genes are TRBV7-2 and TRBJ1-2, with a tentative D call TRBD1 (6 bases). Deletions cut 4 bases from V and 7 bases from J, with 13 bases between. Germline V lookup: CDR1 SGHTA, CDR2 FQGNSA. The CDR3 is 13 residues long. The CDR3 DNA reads TGTGCCAGCAGCTCCGACAGGATTCGTGGCTACACCTTC. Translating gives CASSSDRIRGYTF.

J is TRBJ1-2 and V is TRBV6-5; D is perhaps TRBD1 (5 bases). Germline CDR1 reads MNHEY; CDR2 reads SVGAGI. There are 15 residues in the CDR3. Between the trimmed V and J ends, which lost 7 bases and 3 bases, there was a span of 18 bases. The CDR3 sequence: CASTVTGTGYYGYTF. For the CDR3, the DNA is TGTGCCAGCACTGTTACCGGAACAGGATACTATGGCTACACCTTC.

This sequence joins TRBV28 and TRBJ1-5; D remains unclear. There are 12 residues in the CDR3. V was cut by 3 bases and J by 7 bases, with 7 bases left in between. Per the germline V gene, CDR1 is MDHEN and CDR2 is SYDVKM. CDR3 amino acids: CASSFARQPQHF. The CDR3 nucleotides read TGTGCCAGCAGTTTCGCCCGGCAGCCCCAGCATTTT.

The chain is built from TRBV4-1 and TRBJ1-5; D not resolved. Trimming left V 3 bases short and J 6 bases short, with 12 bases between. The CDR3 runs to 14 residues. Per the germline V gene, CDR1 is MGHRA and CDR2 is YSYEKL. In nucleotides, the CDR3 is TGCGCCAGCAGCCAGTCAGTTAGGGTTCAGCCCCAGCATTTT. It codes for CASSQSVRVQPQHF.

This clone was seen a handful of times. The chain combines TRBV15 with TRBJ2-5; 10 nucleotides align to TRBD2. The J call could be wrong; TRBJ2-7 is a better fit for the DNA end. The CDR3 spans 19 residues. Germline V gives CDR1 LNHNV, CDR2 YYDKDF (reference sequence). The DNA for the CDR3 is TGTGCCACCAGCAGAGCCCCGACTAGCGGGCCTATCCGCTCCTACGAGCAGTACTTC. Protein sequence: CATSRAPTSGPIRSYEQYF.